This T cell receptor (beta chain) appears in the sequencing data of a study of blood T cell repertoires in COVID-19. Turning to the study itself: T cells, B-cell-depleted T cells, or PBMCs supplied cDNA or gDNA.

V shed 3 bases, J shed 1 base, and the junction held 7 bases outside the gene matches. The CDR3 contains 16 residues. CDR1 and CDR2 from the germline V gene are MGHDK and SYGVNS. Per the original data handling: Estimation of nucleated cell counts was performed using reference gene primer amplification. Sequenced by immunoSEQ multiplex PCR; TCRdb stores in-frame clones only, minus some. V, J and clone size were drawn from that table, and D and trimming were deduced from the DNA. This sample carries some 150,000 clones, approximately 80% of them seen once, and the ten largest clones take about 40%. The chain employs TRBV25-1 and TRBJ2-7; 9 nucleotides line up with TRBD2. This clonotype originated in a human donor in a cohort sampled during active COVID-19. The specimen was peripheral blood. The CDR3 reads CASSDLKTSGSYEQYF. As DNA, the CDR3 is TGTGCCAGCAGTGACCTGAAGACTAGCGGTTCCTACGAGCAGTACTTC.